This entry lists 17 T cell receptor beta chains sequenced from one sample in a study of T cell clonotyping in hematopoietic cell transplantation. Time point in this sample: recipient sample about 28 days before transplant, after cytoreduction. Profiling relied on immunoSEQ multiplex PCR, and the TCRdb table lists in-frame clones only, not all of them. The sample shows about 16,000 clones, 93% of them seen only once. The material was peripheral blood mononuclear cells, obtained before stem cell transplant. The receptors originated from a young man with biphenotypic leukemia. Some clones in this sample may be carry-over from other donors' samples.

As regards this clone: This same CDR3 is encoded by further DNA sequences in the sample. V is TRBV5-6 and J is TRBJ2-7, with D maybe TRBD1 (6 bases). Trimming pared 0 bases from V and 4 bases from J, leaving 11 bases between. Germline V gene lookup returns CDR1 SGHDT and CDR2 YYEEEE. This CDR3 spans 14 amino acids. The CDR3 reads CASSLGRGYYEQYF. The CDR3 bases are TGTGCCAGCAGCTTGGGCAGGGGATATTACGAGCAGTACTTC.

J is TRBJ2-7 and V is TRBV27, with D maybe TRBD1 (6 bases). CDR3 length: 13 amino acids. Germline V gene data show CDR1 as MNHEY and CDR2 as SMNVEV (reference sequence). V lost 4 bases to trimming and J lost 6 bases, with 13 bases between them. CDR3 in amino acids: CASSSETGSEQYF. DNA for the CDR3: TGTGCCAGCAGTTCAGAGACAGGATCCGAGCAGTACTTC.

The chain couples TRBV7-2 to TRBJ2-7, with 8 bases identical to TRBD2. This CDR3 has 14 residues. CDR1 SGHTA and CDR2 FQGNSA come from the germline V gene. V shed 2 bases and J 7 bases; nucleotides not matched to a gene: 7. CDR3 sequence (DNA): TGTGCCAGCAGCTTAACCGGGGGGGCTTGGGAGCAGTACTTC. This codes for CASSLTGGAWEQYF.

The chain joins TRBV5-1 to TRBJ2-5, with D maybe TRBD2 (6 bases). Trimming shortened V by 2 bases and J by 0 bases, and 11 bases separated the two germline ends. The CDR3 length is 15 residues. The germline V gene has CDR1 SGHRS and CDR2 YFSETQ. The chain's CDR3 is CASSFNSGNQETQYF. In DNA, the CDR3 is TGCGCCAGCAGCTTTAATAGCGGAAACCAAGAGACCCAGTACTTC.

The V gene is TRBV5-1, the J gene TRBJ2-6; D is ambiguous. CDR1 is SGHRS, CDR2 YFSETQ, per germline. This CDR3 region has 15 residues. Trimming removed 1 base at V and 1 base at J, with 6 bases between. CDR3 in DNA: TGCGCCAGCAGCTTGCGGATGTCTGGGGCCAACGTCCTGACTTTC. Translating it yields CASSLRMSGANVLTF.

The rearrangement links TRBV29-1 to TRBJ1-2; D unclear. The CDR3 length is 11 residues. Germline CDR1 is SQVTM and CDR2 is ANQGSEA. V shed 4 bases and J shed 4 bases, with 7 bases lying between them. CDR3 protein: CSVATGYGYTF. As DNA, the CDR3 is TGCAGCGTTGCCACGGGCTATGGCTACACCTTC.

The chain combines TRBV6-5 with TRBJ1-5; no clear D gene. The CDR3 sequence is 14 residues long. In germline, CDR1 is MNHEY, CDR2 SVGAGI. V was trimmed by 6 bases and J by 3 bases, leaving 12 bases between them. CDR3 sequence reads: CASSPGRVNQPQHF. In DNA form, the CDR3 reads TGTGCCAGCAGCCCAGGACGGGTCAATCAGCCCCAGCATTTT.

The CDR3 DNA follows: TGTGCCAGCAGCCCCGGGACATCTACAGCCTACGAGCAGTACTTC. It codes for CASSPGTSTAYEQYF. The J gene is TRBJ2-7, the V gene TRBV5-4, with a possible D match to TRBD1 (6 bases). Trimming took 4 bases from V and 2 from J, leaving 16 bases between them. This CDR3 has 15 amino acids. Germline lookup yields CDR1 SGHNT and CDR2 YYREEE (reference sequence).

This chain joins TRBV19 and TRBJ2-7; 7 bases are a match to TRBD2. In germline, CDR1 is LNHDA, CDR2 SQIVND (reference sequence). CDR3 length: 14 amino acids. V shed 5 bases and J 6 bases; nucleotides not matched to a gene: 10. The CDR3 reads CASSYSGGPTEQYF. CDR3 nucleotide sequence: TGTGCCAGTAGTTATTCGGGAGGACCCACCGAGCAGTACTTC.

The chain employs TRBV6-5 and TRBJ1-2, with D possibly TRBD1 on 5 matching bases. The CDR3 is 14 residues long. With 6 bases removed from V and 8 bases from J, the gap between germline ends came to 19 bases. CDR1 is MNHEY, CDR2 SVGAGI, per germline. CDR3 nucleotides: TGTGCCAGCAGGGTATTTCAGGGAGCTGGCGGCTACACCTTC. Residues: CASRVFQGAGGYTF.

The rearrangement links TRBV7-2 to TRBJ2-7; TRBD2 matches at 7 bases. Germline assignment: CDR1 SGHTA and CDR2 FQGNSA. With V trimmed by 4 bases and J by 7 bases, 7 bases remained unmatched. This CDR3 is built from 13 residues. The DNA of the CDR3 is TGTGCCAGCAGCTCCGAAGCGGGGTATGAGCAGTACTTC. Protein sequence: CASSSEAGYEQYF. The full variable domain, completed using reference TRBV7-2 and TRBJ2-7, is GAGVSQSPSNKVTEKGKDVELRCDPISGHTALYWYRQSLGQGLEFLIYFQGNSAPDKSGLPSDRFSAERTGGSVSTLTIQRTQQEDSAVYLCASSSEAGYEQYFGPGTRLTVT.

The CDR3 protein is CASSLDRWDSPLHF. In nucleotides, the CDR3 is TGTGCCAGCAGCTTAGACCGGTGGGATTCACCCCTCCACTTT. This sequence joins TRBV6-6 and TRBJ1-6; no reliable D call. Germline V CDR1 and CDR2: MNHNY, SVGAGI (reference sequence). Trimming removed 6 bases from V and 8 bases from J, with 14 bases in between. This CDR3 is 14 amino acids long.

J is TRBJ1-2 and V is TRBV30; D ambiguous. Trimming took 2 bases from V and 1 from J, leaving 8 bases between them. In germline, CDR1 is GTSNPN, CDR2 SVGIG (reference sequence). This CDR3 spans 13 amino acids. The CDR3 protein is CAWSIDLNYGYTF. CDR3 nucleotides: TGTGCCTGGAGTATAGACCTTAACTATGGCTACACCTTC.

This clone has a single count. The gene calls are TRBV28 and TRBJ1-5, with D tentatively TRBD1 (6 bases). This CDR3 is 13 amino acids long. The V end was cut by 7 bases, the J end by 7 bases, with 14 bases between. Germline-derived CDR1 and CDR2 are MDHEN and SYDVKM. CDR3 sequence: CASTTGSGQPQHF. The CDR3 coding sequence is TGTGCCAGCACGACAGGATCCGGGCAGCCCCAGCATTTT.

The gene calls are TRBV6-5 and TRBJ1-5; D call uncertain. The V end was cut by 2 bases, the J end by 2 bases, with 13 bases between. Germline assignment: CDR1 MNHEY and CDR2 SVGAGI. The CDR3 has 16 amino acids. DNA of the CDR3: TGTGCCAGCAGTTACGGGGTACCGTTGGGCAATCAGCCCCAGCATTTT. As protein: CASSYGVPLGNQPQHF.

The count of this clone is one. The CDR3 DNA follows: TGCGCCAGCAGTGAGTCGGTTGAGACTCCCCAGCATTTT. Its protein is CASSESVETPQHF. The chain joins TRBV10-1 to TRBJ1-5; D unclear. Per the germline V gene, CDR1 is WNHNN and CDR2 is SYGVQD (reference sequence). This CDR3 is built from 13 residues. V dropped 0 bases and J dropped 10 bases, with 10 bases sitting between them.

The chain uses TRBV7-6 and TRBJ1-6; no clear D gene. The V and J ends lost 2 bases and 8 bases respectively, with 7 bases between them. Looked up from germline, CDR1 is SGHVS and CDR2 is FNYEAQ. CDR3 length equals 13 residues. The CDR3 loop is CASSLTRDSPLHF. The DNA for the CDR3 is TGTGCCAGCAGCTTAACGAGGGATTCACCCCTCCACTTT.